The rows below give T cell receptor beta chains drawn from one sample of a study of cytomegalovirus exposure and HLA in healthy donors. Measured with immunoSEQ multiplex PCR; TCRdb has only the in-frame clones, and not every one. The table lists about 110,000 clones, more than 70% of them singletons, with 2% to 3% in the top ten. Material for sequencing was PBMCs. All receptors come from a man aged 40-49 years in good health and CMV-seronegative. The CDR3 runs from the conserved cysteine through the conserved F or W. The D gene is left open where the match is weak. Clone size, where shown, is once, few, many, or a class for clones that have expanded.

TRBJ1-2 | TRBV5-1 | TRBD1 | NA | CASSLEGQGPYNYGYTF | TGCGCCAGCAGCTTGGAAGGACAGGGCCCTTATAACTATGGCTACACCTTC
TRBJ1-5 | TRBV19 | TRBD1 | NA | CASSRTGVGRSNQPQHF | TGTGCCAGTTCTAGGACAGGGGTAGGACGTAGCAATCAGCCCCAGCATTTT
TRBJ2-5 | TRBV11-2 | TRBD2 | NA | CASSLGAGGQETQYF | TGTGCCAGCAGCTTAGGAGCGGGGGGCCAAGAGACCCAGTACTTC
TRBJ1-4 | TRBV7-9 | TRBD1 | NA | CASSSPTGGLTSGEKLFF | TGTGCCAGCAGCTCTCCAACAGGGGGCCTCACTTCTGGTGAAAAACTGTTTTTT
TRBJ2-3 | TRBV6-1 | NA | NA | CASSEQATGTDTQYF | TGTGCCAGCAGTGAACAGGCGACGGGCACAGATACGCAGTATTTT
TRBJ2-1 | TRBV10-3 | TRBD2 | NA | CAISETGTSGGKNSYNEQFF | TGTGCCATCAGTGAGACAGGGACTAGCGGGGGAAAAAACTCCTACAATGAGCAGTTCTTC
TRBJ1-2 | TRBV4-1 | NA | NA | CASNDDRKANYGYTF | TGCGCCAGCAACGACGACAGAAAGGCTAACTATGGCTACACCTTC
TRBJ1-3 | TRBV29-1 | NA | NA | CSVGGHGSTIYF | TGCAGCGTTGGAGGACACGGGTCTACCATATATTTT
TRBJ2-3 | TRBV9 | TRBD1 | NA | CASSVGGTGLLDTQYF | TGTGCCAGCAGCGTAGGAGGGACAGGATTATTAGATACGCAGTATTTT
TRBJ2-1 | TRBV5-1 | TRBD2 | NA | CASSDQRGGSYNEQFF | TGCGCCAGCAGCGACCAGCGGGGGGGCTCCTACAATGAGCAGTTCTTC
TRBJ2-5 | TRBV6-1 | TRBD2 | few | CASTLAGVPQETQYF | TGTGCCAGCACCTTAGCGGGGGTTCCTCAAGAGACCCAGTACTTC
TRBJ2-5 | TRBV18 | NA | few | CASSESGGPGETQYF | TGTGCCAGCTCAGAAAGCGGCGGGCCGGGAGAGACCCAGTACTTC
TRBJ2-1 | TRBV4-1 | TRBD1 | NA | CASSHPIGRGSYNEQFF | TGCGCCAGCAGCCATCCTATAGGCAGGGGGTCCTACAATGAGCAGTTCTTC
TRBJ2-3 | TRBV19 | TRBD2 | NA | CASSITSGGTDTQYF | TGTGCCAGTAGTATAACTAGCGGGGGCACAGATACGCAGTATTTT
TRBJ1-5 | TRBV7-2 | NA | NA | CASSLAGRINQPQHF | TGTGCCAGCAGCTTAGCAGGCAGGATCAATCAGCCCCAGCATTTT
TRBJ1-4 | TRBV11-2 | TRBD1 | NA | CASSLVGTGNEKLFF | TGTGCCAGCAGCTTAGTTGGGACAGGCAATGAAAAACTGTTTTTT
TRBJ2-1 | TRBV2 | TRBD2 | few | CASSQTSGGAYEQFF | TGTGCCAGCAGCCAGACTAGCGGGGGGGCCTATGAGCAGTTCTTC
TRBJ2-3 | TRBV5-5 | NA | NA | CASSLGLAPDTQYF | TGTGCCAGCAGCTTGGGCCTAGCCCCAGATACGCAGTATTTT
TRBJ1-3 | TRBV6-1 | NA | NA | CASSERSPRRAASGNTIYF | TGTGCCAGCAGTGAAAGATCCCCCCGGAGAGCGGCCTCTGGAAACACCATATATTTT
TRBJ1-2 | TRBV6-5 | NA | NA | CASSYSKLVGYTF | TGTGCCAGCAGTTACTCGAAGCTGGTCGGCTACACCTTC
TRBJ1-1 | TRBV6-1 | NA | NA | CASSEARGTEAFF | TGTGCCAGCAGTGAAGCGCGGGGTACTGAAGCTTTCTTT
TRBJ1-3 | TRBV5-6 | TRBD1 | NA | CASSGVQGARGNTIYF | TGTGCCAGCAGCGGAGTACAGGGGGCGCGGGGAAACACCATATATTTT
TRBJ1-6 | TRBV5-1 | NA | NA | CASSLQAADSPLHF | TGCGCCAGCAGCTTACAGGCTGCTGATTCACCCCTCCACTTT
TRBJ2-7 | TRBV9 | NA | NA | CASSVDLAFGEQYF | TGTGCCAGCAGCGTAGATCTAGCTTTTGGCGAGCAGTACTTC
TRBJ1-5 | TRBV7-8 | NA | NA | CASSVRANQPQHF | TGTGCCAGCAGCGTCAGGGCAAATCAGCCCCAGCATTTT
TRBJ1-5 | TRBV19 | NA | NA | CASSIGGTWTVNQPQHF | TGTGCCAGTAGTATAGGAGGAACCTGGACAGTCAATCAGCCCCAGCATTTT
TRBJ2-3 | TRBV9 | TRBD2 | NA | CASSVEAGGASDTQYF | TGTGCCAGCAGCGTAGAAGCCGGGGGGGCCTCAGATACGCAGTATTTT
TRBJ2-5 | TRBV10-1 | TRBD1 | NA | CASSESGTGGSETQYF | TGCGCCAGCAGTGAGTCAGGGACAGGGGGCTCAGAGACCCAGTACTTC
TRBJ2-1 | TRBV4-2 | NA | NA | CASSQVSTGDSYNEQFF | TGTGCCAGCAGCCAAGTCTCGACGGGGGACTCCTACAATGAGCAGTTCTTC
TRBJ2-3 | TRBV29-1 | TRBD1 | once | CSGTGGTDTQYF | TGCAGCGGCACAGGGGGCACAGATACGCAGTATTTT